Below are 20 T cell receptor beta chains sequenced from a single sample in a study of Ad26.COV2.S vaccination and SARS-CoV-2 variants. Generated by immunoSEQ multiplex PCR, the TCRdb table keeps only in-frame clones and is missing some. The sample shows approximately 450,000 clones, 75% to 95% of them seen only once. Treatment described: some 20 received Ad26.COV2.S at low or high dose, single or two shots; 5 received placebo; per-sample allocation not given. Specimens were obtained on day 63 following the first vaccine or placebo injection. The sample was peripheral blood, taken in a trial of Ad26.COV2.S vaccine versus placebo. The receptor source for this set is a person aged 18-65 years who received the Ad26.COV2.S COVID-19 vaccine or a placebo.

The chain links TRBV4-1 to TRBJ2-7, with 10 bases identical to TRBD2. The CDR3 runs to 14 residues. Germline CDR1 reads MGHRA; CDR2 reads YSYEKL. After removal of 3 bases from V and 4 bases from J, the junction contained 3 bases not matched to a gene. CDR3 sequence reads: CASSHKAGGYEQYF. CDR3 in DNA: TGCGCCAGCAGCCATAAAGCGGGAGGGTACGAGCAGTACTTC.

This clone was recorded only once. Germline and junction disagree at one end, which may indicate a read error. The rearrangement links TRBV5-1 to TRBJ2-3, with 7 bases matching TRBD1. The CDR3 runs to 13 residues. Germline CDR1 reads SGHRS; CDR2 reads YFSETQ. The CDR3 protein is CASSPLVGGLARF. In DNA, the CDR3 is TGCGCCAGCAGCCCTCTCGTAGGGGGCTTAGCGCGGTTT.

This chain's CDR3 is CASSFPGLYNEQFF. The DNA of the CDR3 is TGTGCCAGCAGTTTCCCGGGACTGTACAATGAGCAGTTCTTC. The genes are TRBV27 and TRBJ2-1, with D perhaps matching TRBD2 (6 bases). The ends were cut back, 3 bases at V and 4 bases at J, with 10 bases in the middle. CDR3 size: 14 residues. Germline CDR1 MNHEY, CDR2 SMNVEV (reference sequence).

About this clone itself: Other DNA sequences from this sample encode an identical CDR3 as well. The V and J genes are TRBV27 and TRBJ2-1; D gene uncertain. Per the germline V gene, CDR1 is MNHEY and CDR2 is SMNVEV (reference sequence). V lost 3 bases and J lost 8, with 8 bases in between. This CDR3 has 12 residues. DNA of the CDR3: TGTGCCAGCAGTTTCGCAGGTCATGAGCAGTTCTTC. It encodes CASSFAGHEQFF.

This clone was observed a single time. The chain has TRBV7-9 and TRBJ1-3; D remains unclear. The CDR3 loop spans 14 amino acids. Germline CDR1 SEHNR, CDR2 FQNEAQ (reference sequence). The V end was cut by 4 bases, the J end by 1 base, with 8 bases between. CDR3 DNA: TGTGCCAGCAGCTCCACCCCTTCTGGAAACACCATATATTTT. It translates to CASSSTPSGNTIYF.

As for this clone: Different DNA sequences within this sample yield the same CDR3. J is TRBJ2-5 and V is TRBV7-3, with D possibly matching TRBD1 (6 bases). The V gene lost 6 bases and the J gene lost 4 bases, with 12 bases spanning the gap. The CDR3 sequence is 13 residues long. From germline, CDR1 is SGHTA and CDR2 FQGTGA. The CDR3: CASSPGTRETQYF. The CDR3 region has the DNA TGTGCCAGCAGTCCCGGGACAAGAGAGACCCAGTACTTC.

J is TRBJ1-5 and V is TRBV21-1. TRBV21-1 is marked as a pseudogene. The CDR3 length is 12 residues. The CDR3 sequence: CASRFHSWAQHF. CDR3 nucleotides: TGTGCCAGCAGATTTCATAGCTGGGCCCAGCATTTT.

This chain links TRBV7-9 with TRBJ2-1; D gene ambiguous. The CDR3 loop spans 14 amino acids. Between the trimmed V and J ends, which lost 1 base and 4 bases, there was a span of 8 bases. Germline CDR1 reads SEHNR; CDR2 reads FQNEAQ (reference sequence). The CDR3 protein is CASSLGGQYNEQFF. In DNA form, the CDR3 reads TGTGCCAGCAGCTTAGGGGGTCAGTACAATGAGCAGTTCTTC.

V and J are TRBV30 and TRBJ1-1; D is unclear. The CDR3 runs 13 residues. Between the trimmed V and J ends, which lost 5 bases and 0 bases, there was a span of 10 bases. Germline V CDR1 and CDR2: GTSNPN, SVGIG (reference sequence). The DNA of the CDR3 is TGTGCCTGGGGAGATAAAATGAACACTGAAGCTTTCTTT. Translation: CAWGDKMNTEAFF.

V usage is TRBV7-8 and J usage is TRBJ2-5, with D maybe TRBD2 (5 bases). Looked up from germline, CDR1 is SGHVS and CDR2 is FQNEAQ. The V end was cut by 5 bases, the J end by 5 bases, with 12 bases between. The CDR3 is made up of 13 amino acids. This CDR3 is CASSPNSGETQYF. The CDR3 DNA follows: TGTGCCAGCAGCCCAAACAGCGGCGAGACCCAGTACTTC. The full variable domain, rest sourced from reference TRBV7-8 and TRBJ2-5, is GAGVSQSPRYKVAKRGQDVALRCDPISGHVSLFWYQQALGQGPEFLTYFQNEAQLDKSGLPSDRFFAERPEGSVSTLKIQRTQQEDSAVYLCASSPNSGETQYFGPGTRLLVL.

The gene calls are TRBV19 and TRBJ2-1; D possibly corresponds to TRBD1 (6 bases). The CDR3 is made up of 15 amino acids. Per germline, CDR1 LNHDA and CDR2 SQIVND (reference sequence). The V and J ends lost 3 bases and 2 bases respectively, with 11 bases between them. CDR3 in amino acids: CASSISRDTYNEQFF. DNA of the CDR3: TGTGCCAGTAGTATCTCAAGGGACACCTACAATGAGCAGTTCTTC.

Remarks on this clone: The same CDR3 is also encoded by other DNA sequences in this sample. The CDR3 reads CASSEQGAGEQYF. CDR3 in DNA: TGTGCCAGCAGCGAACAGGGGGCGGGTGAGCAGTACTTC. This chain connects TRBV2 to TRBJ2-7; the match to TRBD1 covers 9 bases. V trimming: 6 bases; J trimming: 7 bases; junction bases outside the gene matches: 7. The CDR3 consists of 13 residues. Germline CDR1 is SNHLY and CDR2 is FYNNEI.

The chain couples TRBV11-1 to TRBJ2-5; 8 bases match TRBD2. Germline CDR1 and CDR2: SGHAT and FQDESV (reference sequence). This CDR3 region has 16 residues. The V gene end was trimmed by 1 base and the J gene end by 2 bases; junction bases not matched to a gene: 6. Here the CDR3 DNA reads TGTGCCAGCAGCTTAGGGGTAGCGGGGACTCAAGAGACCCAGTACTTC. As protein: CASSLGVAGTQETQYF. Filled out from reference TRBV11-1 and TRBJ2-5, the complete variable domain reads EAEVAQSPRYKITEKSQAVAFWCDPISGHATLYWYRQILGQGPELLVQFQDESVVDDSQLPKDRFSAERLKGVDSTLKIQPAELGDSAMYLCASSLGVAGTQETQYFGPGTRLLVL.

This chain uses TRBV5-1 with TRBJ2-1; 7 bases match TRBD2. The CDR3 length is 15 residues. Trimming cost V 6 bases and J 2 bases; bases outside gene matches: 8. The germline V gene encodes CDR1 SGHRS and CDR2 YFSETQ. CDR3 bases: TGCGCCAGCACTCTGGGGGGACTAACCTACAATGAGCAGTTCTTC. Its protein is CASTLGGLTYNEQFF.

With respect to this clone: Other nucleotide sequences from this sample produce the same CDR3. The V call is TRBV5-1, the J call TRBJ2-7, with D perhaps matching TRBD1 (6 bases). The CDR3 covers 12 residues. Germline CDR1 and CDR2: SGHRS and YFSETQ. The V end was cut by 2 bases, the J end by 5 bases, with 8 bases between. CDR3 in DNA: TGCGCCAGCAGCTTCACAGGGAACGAGCAGTACTTC. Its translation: CASSFTGNEQYF.

As DNA, the CDR3 is TGTGCCAGCTCCTCTTGGGGACAGGTCTCTGGGGCCAACGTCCTGACTTTC. It is translated as CASSSWGQVSGANVLTF. The genes are TRBV18 and TRBJ2-6; 8 nucleotides match TRBD1. With 6 bases clipped from V and 0 bases from J, the junction kept 7 bases outside the gene matches. This CDR3 is built from 17 residues. The V gene's germline CDR1 is KGHSH and CDR2 LQKENI.

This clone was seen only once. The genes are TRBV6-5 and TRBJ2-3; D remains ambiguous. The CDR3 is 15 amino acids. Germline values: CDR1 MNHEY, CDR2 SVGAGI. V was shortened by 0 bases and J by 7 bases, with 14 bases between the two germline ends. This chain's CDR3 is CASSYSELGRNTQYF. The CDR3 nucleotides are TGTGCCAGCAGTTACTCCGAGCTGGGAAGGAATACGCAGTATTTT.

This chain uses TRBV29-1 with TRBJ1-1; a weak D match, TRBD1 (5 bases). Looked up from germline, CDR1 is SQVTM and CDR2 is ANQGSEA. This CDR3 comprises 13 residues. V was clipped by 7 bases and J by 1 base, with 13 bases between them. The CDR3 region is CSASPQGNTEAFF. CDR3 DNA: TGCAGCGCGTCCCCTCAGGGGAACACTGAAGCTTTCTTT. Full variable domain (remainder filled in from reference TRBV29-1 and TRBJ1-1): SAVISQKPSRDICQRGTSLTIQCQVDSQVTMMFWYRQQPGQSLTLIATANQGSEATYESGFVIDKFPISRPNLTFSTLTVSNMSPEDSSIYLCSASPQGNTEAFFGQGTRLTVV.

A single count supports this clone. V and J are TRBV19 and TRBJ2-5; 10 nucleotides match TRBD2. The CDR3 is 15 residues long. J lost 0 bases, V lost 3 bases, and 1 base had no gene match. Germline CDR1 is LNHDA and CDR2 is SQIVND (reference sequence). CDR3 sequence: CASSITSGDQETQYF. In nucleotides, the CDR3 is TGTGCCAGTAGTATCACTAGCGGGGACCAAGAGACCCAGTACTTC.

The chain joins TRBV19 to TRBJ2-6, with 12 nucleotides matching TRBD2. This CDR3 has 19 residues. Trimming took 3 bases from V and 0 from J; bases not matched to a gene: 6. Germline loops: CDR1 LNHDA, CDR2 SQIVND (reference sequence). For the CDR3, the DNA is TGTGCCAGTAGTATCCCTGGACTAGCGGGAAGCTCTGGGGCCAACGTCCTGACTTTC. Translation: CASSIPGLAGSSGANVLTF. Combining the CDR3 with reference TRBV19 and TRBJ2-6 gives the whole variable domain DGGITQSPKYLFRKEGQNVTLSCEQNLNHDAMYWYRQDPGQGLRLIYYSQIVNDFQKGDIAEGYSVSREKKESFPLTVTSAQKNPTAFYLCASSIPGLAGSSGANVLTFGAGSRLTVL.